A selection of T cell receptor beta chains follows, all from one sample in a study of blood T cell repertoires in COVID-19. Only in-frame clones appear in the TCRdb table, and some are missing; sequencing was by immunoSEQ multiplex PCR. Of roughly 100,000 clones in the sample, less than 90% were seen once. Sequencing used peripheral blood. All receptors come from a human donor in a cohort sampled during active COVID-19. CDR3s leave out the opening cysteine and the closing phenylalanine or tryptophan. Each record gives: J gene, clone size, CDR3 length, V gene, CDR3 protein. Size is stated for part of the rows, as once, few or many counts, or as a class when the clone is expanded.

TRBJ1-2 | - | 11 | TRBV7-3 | ASSLSPGNGYT
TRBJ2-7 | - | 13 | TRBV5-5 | ASSGGLQGGYEQY
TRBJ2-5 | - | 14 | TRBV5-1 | ASSWIAGGPGETQY
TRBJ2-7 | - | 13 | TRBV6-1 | ASSEYEDRGYEQY
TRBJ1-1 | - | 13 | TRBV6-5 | ASSYGGGMNTEAF
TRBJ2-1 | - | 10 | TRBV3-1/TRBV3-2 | ASSRQGQGQF
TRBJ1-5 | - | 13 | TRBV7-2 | ASSLVGQGGQPQH
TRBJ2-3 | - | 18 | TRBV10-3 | AITRAGRTSGGARADTQY
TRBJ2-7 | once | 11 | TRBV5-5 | ASSLGGRYEQY
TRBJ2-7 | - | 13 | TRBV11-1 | ASSLGPTGDYEQY
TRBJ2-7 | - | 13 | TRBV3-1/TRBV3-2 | ASSLVGSGDNEQY
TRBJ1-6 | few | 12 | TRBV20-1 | SASLPLGGSPLH
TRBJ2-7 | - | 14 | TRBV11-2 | ASSSPAAAATYEQY
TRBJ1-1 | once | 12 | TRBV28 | ASIPGTVSTEAF
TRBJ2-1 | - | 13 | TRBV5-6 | ASSLAGTGGNEQF
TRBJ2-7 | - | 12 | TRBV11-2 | ASSLVQGAYEQY
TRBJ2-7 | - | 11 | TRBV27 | ASSSGGAYEQY
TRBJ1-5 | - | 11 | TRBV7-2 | ASSQEGNQPQH
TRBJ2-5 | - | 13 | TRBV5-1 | ASSLEGQDQETQY
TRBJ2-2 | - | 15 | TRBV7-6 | ASRRTSGGANTGELF
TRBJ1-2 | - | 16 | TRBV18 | ASSPLGGSGAENYGYT
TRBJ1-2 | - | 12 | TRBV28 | ASSPDRRNYGYT
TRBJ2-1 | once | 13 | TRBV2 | ASSRLAGALYEQF
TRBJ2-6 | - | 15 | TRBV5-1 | ASTWGQGRSGANVLT
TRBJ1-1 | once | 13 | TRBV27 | ASSPRQGIGTEAF
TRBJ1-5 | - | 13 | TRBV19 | ASISGRGLDQPQH
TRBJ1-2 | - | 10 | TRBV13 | ASSDRYYGYT
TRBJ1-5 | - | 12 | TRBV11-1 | ASSKDRSNQPQH
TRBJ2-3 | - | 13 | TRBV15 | ATSLGAESTDTQY
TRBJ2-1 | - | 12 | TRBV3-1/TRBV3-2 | ASSQAGGSDEQF
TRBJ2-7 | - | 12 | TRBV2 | ASSEGPASVEQY
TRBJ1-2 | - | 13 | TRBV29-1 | SVETGTGAIDGYT
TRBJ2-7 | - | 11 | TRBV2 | ASRESGGYEQY
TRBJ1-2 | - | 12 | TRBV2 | ASRQGALSYGYT
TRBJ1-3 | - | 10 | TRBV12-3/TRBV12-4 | ASSFLGNTIY
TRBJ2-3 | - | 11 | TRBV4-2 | ASSQYSTDTQY
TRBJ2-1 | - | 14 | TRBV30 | AWSRMVLSSYNEQF
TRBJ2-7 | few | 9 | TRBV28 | ASETSGEQY
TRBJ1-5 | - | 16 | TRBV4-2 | ASSQDTPGDRYNQPQH
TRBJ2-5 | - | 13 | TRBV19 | ASSPGTGGIETQY
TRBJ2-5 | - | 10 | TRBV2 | ASSEEWDRSD
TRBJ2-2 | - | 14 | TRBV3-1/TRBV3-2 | ASSQLSSLKAGELF
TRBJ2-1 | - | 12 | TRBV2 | ASRARGSYNEQF
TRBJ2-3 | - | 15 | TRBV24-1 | ATSDLREAGIGDTQY
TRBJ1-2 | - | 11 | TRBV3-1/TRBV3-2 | ASSQDGQRGYT
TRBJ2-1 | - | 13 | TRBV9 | ASSVGGGFYNEQF